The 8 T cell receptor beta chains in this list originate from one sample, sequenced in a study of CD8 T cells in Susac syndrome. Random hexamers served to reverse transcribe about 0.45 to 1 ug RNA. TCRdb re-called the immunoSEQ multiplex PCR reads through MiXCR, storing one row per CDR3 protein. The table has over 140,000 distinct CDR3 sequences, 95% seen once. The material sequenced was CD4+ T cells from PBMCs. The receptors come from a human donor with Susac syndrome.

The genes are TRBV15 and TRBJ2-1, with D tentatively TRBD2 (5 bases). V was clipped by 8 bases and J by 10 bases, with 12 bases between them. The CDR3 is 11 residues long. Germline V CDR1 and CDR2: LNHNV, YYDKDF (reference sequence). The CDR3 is CATGEEGEQFF. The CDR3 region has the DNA TGTGCCACCGGGGAAGAGGGCGAGCAGTTCTTC.

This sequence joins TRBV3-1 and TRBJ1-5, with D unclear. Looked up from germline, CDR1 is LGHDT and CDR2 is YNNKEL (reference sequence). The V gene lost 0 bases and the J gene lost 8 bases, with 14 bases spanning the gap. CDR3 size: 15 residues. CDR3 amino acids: CASSQDLYNSEPQHF. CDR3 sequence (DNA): TGTGCCAGCAGCCAAGATCTCTACAATAGTGAGCCCCAGCATTTT. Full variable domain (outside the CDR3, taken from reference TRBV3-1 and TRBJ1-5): DTAVSQTPKYLVTQMGNDKSIKCEQNLGHDTMYWYKQDSKKFLKIMFSYNNKELIINETVPNRFSPKSPDKAHLNLHINSLELGDSAVYFCASSQDLYNSEPQHFGDGTRLSIL.

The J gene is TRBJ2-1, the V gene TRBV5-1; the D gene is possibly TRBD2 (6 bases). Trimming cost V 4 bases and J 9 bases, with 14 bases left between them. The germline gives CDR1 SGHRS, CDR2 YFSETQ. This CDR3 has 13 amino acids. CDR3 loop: CASSREIDGEQFF. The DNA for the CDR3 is TGCGCCAGCAGCCGGGAGATTGACGGTGAGCAGTTCTTC.

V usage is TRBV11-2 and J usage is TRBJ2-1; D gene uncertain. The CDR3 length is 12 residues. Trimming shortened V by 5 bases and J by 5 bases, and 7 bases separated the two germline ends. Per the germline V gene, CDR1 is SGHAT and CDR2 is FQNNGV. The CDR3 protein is CASSRGDNEQFF. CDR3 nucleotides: TGTGCCAGCAGCCGAGGTGACAATGAGCAGTTCTTC.

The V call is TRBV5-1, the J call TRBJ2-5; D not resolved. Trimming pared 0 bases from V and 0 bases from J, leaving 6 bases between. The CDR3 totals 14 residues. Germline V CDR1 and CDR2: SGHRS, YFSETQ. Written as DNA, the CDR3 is TGCGCCAGCAGCTTGGAGCCGAACCAAGAGACCCAGTACTTC. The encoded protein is CASSLEPNQETQYF.

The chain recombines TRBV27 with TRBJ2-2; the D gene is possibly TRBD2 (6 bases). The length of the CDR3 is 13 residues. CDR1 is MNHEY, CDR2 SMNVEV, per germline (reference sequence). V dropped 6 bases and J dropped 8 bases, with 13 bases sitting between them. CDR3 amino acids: CASRGLPVGELFF. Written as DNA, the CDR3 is TGTGCCAGCAGAGGACTACCGGTTGGGGAGCTGTTTTTT.

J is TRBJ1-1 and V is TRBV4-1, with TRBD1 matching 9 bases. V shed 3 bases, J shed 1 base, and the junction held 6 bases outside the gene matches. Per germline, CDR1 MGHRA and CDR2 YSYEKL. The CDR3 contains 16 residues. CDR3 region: CASSQGQGSGNTEAFF. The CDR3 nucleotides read TGCGCCAGCAGCCAGGGACAGGGTTCCGGGAACACTGAAGCTTTCTTT.

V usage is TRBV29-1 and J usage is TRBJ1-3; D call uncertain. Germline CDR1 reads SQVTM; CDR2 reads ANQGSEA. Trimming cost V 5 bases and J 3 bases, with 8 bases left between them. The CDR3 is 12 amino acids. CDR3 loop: CSVQEVGNTIYF. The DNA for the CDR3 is TGCAGCGTTCAGGAGGTTGGAAACACCATATATTTT.